This T cell receptor (beta chain) is drawn from a study of PD-L1 blockade in urothelial cancer (dated by TCRdb to the late 2010s). Study-level background: All patients started therapy around 2014 and received atezolizumab 1,200 mg intravenously every 3 weeks. About nine tenths of the roughly 29 patients were males with bladder-origin urothelial cancer, and about 65% of the roughly 30 reported a prior smoking history. Patients had an ECOG performance status of 0 or 1 and had received between 0 and 3 prior chemotherapy regimens. Blood samples were analyzed at 3 weeks after treatment start (second dose) and at 6 weeks after treatment start. Blood samples yielded a median of around 140,000 T cells and more than 80,000 unique TCRs, with median clonality 0.080. The study was an exploratory multi-omic analysis of somatic, immune and clinical correlates of response to PD-L1 blockade with atezolizumab in urothelial cancer. Pretreatment tumor samples, along with matched peripheral blood serially collected before and after atezolizumab treatment, were subjected to TCR sequencing. Durable clinical benefit meant progression-free survival longer than 6 months, and TCR features were also tested against progression-free and overall survival. In the same patients who had TCR sequencing, pretreatment tumors also underwent whole exome sequencing and RNA sequencing. Eight or nine patients reached durable clinical benefit, while around 19 patients did not. Pretreatment blood TCR-seq was available for 27 to 30 patients, at least one posttreatment blood collection was obtained for about 24 patients, and tumor TCR-seq was available for about 24 patients. Broad study findings and their caveats: A pretreatment peripheral blood TCR clonality below the median was linked to improved progression-free and overall survival. Among patients with durable benefit, tumor-associated TCR clones showed greater expansion in peripheral blood 3 weeks after treatment started (n of about 20, p = 0.022). Because of the small sample size (n ≈ 27) and the many exploratory analyses performed, the results are intended to be regarded as hypothesis-generating.

Including the terminal cysteine and phenylalanine, the CDR3 comprises 18 residues. Only the CDR3 part of the read is kept: 54 bases, read in frame from the first base. After removal of 1 base from V and 2 bases from J, the junction retains 11 bases not matched to a gene. CDR1 and CDR2 are read off the germline V gene as SGHRS and YFSETQ. Synthetic TCR analog templates were spiked into each PCR to estimate absolute template abundance from read counts. The immunoSEQ assay was used to amplify TCRbeta CDR3 regions from genomic DNA with bias-controlled V and J gene primers. Rearranged TCRbeta segments were sequenced at approximately 20X coverage. From the authors' description of their analysis: Sequencing errors were corrected by clustering and CDR3s were annotated against IMGT to assign V, D and J genes. Downstream analyses used only productive TCRbeta rearrangements and left out out-of-frame or stop-codon sequences. Clonality was computed as one minus Shannon entropy normalized by the log of the number of unique productive sequences. Fisher's exact test with Benjamini-Hochberg correction, at a threshold of adjusted p below 0.01, was used to find clones that differed between time points or between blood and tumor. TCRdb's version of the immuneACCESS table is confined to in-frame rearrangements and falls short of the full clone set. An unresolved V gene accounts for under half of the shortfall where checked; the remainder is of unknown origin. From that table come the V and J calls and clone size; the DNA was used to work out D and trimming. For this sample the table gives 72,000 or so clones, of which about 88% were detected only once. Roughly 12% of the sample rests with the top ten.

The time point label, read with the paper, signifies: peripheral blood 6 weeks after treatment start. The cohort comprised nearly 30 patients with locally advanced or metastatic urothelial carcinoma treated at Memorial Sloan Kettering on a trial protocol. Peripheral blood mononuclear cells were collected pretreatment and during treatment, with between 1 and 8 total time points obtained per patient. The Qiagen DNeasy Blood extraction kit was used to purify genomic DNA from total PBMCs and tumor samples. PBMCs were collected pretreatment and during treatment, and were isolated and stored as previously described. A remark on this clone: Its antigen is not yet known. The input lacks base qualities; no much larger clone sits a single base away.

This chain joins TRBV5-1 to TRBJ2-3; 9 junctional bases match TRBD2. The input for sequencing was PBMCs, taken around atezolizumab (anti-PD-L1) treatment. The TCR originated in a man in his 60s with urothelial cancer. CDR3 loop: CASSLLVQRGAVTDTQYF. Read as DNA, the sequence is TGCGCCAGCAGCTTGCTCGTGCAGCGGGGGGCGGTCACAGATACGCAGTATTTT.